Listed here are 21 T cell receptor beta chains from one sample, sequenced in a study of tissue T cells after allogeneic stem cell transplantation. Profiling relied on immunoSEQ multiplex PCR, and the TCRdb table lists in-frame clones only, not all of them. The table includes a few thousand clones, roughly three fifths detected once. Material: gut tissue. All receptors come from a female BALB/c mouse in good health. This strain's MHC haplotype is H2-d.

Turning to this clone: The listed genes are named as in mouse. From the germline J gene comes the end of the CDR3, since the read stops 1 residue before it. The chain has TRBV14 and TRBJ2-5; 8 bases align to TRBD1. The germline V gene has CDR1 SGHDT and CDR2 FRDEAV. This CDR3 contains 14 residues. Trimming removed 3 bases from V and 1 base from J; junction bases left unmatched: 1. CDR3 region: CASSSGGDQDTQYF. The covered CDR3 bases are TGTGCCAGCAGTTCAGGGGGCGACCAAGACACCCAGTAC.

As to this clone: Gene names denote mouse genes. The DNA ends 1 residue before the CDR3 does, and the rest of the CDR3 is filled in from the germline J gene. The V and J genes are TRBV19 and TRBJ1-2; D might be TRBD1 (5 bases). The CDR3 is 12 amino acids. V was trimmed by 5 bases and J by 0 bases, leaving 5 bases between them. Germline V gives CDR1 FNHDT, CDR2 SITEND (reference sequence). The chain's CDR3 is CASRTANSDYTF. The DNA read from the CDR3 is TGTGCCAGCAGGACAGCAAACTCCGACTACACC.

Details on this clone: The listed genes are named as in mouse. The CDR3 end is not reached by the read, which stops 1 residue before it; the germline J gene fills it in. This chain joins TRBV13-1 and TRBJ1-1, with TRBD1 matching over 11 bases. Germline V gene sequence: CDR1 NSHNY, CDR2 SYGAGN. This CDR3 comprises 17 residues. V shed 0 bases and J 2 bases; nucleotides not matched to a gene: 6. The sequenced part of the CDR3 DNA is TGTGCCAGCAGTGATGCATTGGACAGGGGGCGCAACACAGAAGTCTTC. This sequence encodes CASSDALDRGRNTEVF. From start to end, the CDR3 is CASSDALDRGRNTEVFF.

A note on this clone: Mouse gene names apply. The sequenced fragment ends 1 residue before the CDR3 boundary, so the rest is inferred from the germline J gene. The chain employs TRBV3 and TRBJ2-5; D may be TRBD2 (5 bases). The CDR3 covers 13 residues. With 1 base removed from V and 6 bases from J, the gap between germline ends came to 8 bases. Per the germline V gene, CDR1 is SNHLY and CDR2 is FYNGKV (reference sequence). CDR3 DNA (partial): TGTGCCAGCAGCTTAGAGGCTGGGGACACCCAGTAC. It translates to CASSLEAGDTQY. The whole CDR3 sequence is CASSLEAGDTQYF.

Notes on this clone: Mouse germline and gene names are used. The CDR3 end falls 1 residue outside the read, so it is completed with the germline J gene. This chain links TRBV13-2 with TRBJ2-2; tentative D call: TRBD1 (6 bases). V lost 0 bases to trimming and J lost 4 bases, with 13 bases between them. CDR3 length: 16 residues. Germline lookup yields CDR1 NNHNN and CDR2 SYGAGS (reference sequence). CDR3 DNA, as far as it was read: TGTGCCAGCGGTGATGCGAGGGGGAGAGGCACCGGGCAGCTCTAC. It yields the protein CASGDARGRGTGQLY. The full CDR3 sequence reads CASGDARGRGTGQLYF.

A remark on this clone: All gene names here are mouse names. The read falls 1 residue short of the CDR3 end, and the missing part is taken from the germline J gene. The chain joins TRBV19 to TRBJ1-4; 11 bases match TRBD1. Trimming at V came to 5 bases and at J to 7 bases, leaving 4 bases not matched to a gene. The CDR3 covers 14 residues. Germline V gene lookup returns CDR1 FNHDT and CDR2 SITEND (reference sequence). Incomplete CDR3 DNA: TGTGCCAGCAGCAGGACAGGGGGCTTCGAAAGATTATTT. Translation gives CASSRTGGFERLF. The whole CDR3 protein is CASSRTGGFERLFF. Full variable domain (outside the CDR3, taken from reference TRBV19 and TRBJ1-4): GGIITQTPKFLIGQEGQKLTLKCQQNFNHDTMYWYRQDSGKGLRLIYYSITENDLQKGDLSEGYDASREKKSSFSLTVTSAQKNEMAVFLCASSRTGGFERLFFGHGTKLSVL.

Points on this clone: Each gene name is a mouse one. The read is 1 residue too short to cover the CDR3 end, so that end is filled in from the germline J gene. This rearrangement joins TRBV5 to TRBJ2-2, with 7 bases matching TRBD2. V lost 0 bases, J lost 0 bases, and 4 bases stayed unmatched. Germline values: CDR1 LGHNA, CDR2 YNLKQL (reference sequence). The CDR3 totals 17 residues. The DNA read from the CDR3 is TGTGCCAGCAGCCAAGATACAACTGGGGCAAACACCGGGCAGCTCTAC. It translates to CASSQDTTGANTGQLY. The entire CDR3 is CASSQDTTGANTGQLYF.

As concerns this clone: Here the gene names and germline are mouse. The read finishes 1 residue shy of the CDR3 end, and the germline J gene is used to complete it. The V gene is TRBV22, the J gene TRBJ1-4; the table's D call TRBD1 went unverified against the DNA. TRBV22 is deemed a pseudogene. The CDR3 extends over 14 amino acids. The part of the CDR3 DNA that was read is TGTGCCAGCAGTTCCAGGGGCGACAACGAAAGATTATTT. It is translated as CASSSRGDNERLF. The CDR3 reads in full as CASSSRGDNERLFF.

About this clone itself: Genes and germline come from the mouse. Read data end 1 residue before the CDR3 end; the end is taken from the germline J gene. The V call is TRBV29, the J call TRBJ1-6, with 8 bases lining up with TRBD1. TRBJ1-6 is annotated as an ORF whose role is uncertain. The CDR3 is 15 residues long. The V segment lost 2 bases and the J segment 7 bases; nucleotides outside the gene matches: 4. CDR1 and CDR2 (germline): MSHET, SYDVDS. The CDR3 bases that were read are TGTGCTAGCAGTTTAGACAGGGGAGGAAATTCGCCCCTCTAC. As protein: CASSLDRGGNSPLY. The CDR3 as a whole reads CASSLDRGGNSPLYF.

This clone occurred once. The genes are named according to mouse. With the read ending 1 residue before the CDR3 end, the germline J gene is used to fill in that end. The rearrangement uses TRBV5 and TRBJ2-3; possible D gene TRBD1, 6 bases. Trimming shortened V by 2 bases and J by 3 bases, and 12 bases separated the two germline ends. Looked up from germline, CDR1 is LGHNA and CDR2 is YNLKQL (reference sequence). The CDR3 is 15 amino acids. The CDR3 region is CASSQTGIGAETLYF. The sequenced CDR3 bases are TGTGCCAGCAGCCAAACAGGGATAGGGGCAGAAACGCTGTAT.

Remarks on this clone: Mouse germline and gene names are used. The observed sequence ends 1 residue before the CDR3 terminus, with the missing tail filled in from the germline J gene. The chain links TRBV13-1 to TRBJ1-1; 12 bases fit TRBD1. CDR3 length equals 15 residues. The ends lost 3 bases at V and 4 bases at J; junction bases unmatched: 4. CDR1 NSHNY and CDR2 SYGAGN come from the germline V gene. The CDR3 loop reads CASSGPGQGATEVFF. The sequenced part of the CDR3 DNA is TGTGCCAGCAGTGGTCCGGGACAGGGGGCCACAGAAGTCTTC.

With regard to this clone: Mouse gene names and germline throughout. The read ends 1 residue before the CDR3 terminus; that terminus is restored from the germline J gene. The chain is built from TRBV19 and TRBJ2-2; 7 nucleotides match TRBD2. Germline trimming cut 1 base from V and 4 bases from J; bases unmatched to any gene: 4. The CDR3 consists of 15 residues. Germline assignment: CDR1 FNHDT and CDR2 SITEND (reference sequence). The sequenced part of the CDR3 DNA is TGTGCCAGCAGTATAACTGGGGCCGTCACCGGGCAGCTCTAC. Encoded protein: CASSITGAVTGQLY. The entire CDR3 protein reads CASSITGAVTGQLYF.

This clone has only a few counts. Any gene name here is a mouse gene name. CDR3 region: CASGDAGGAGEQYF. The CDR3 bases that were read are TGTGCCAGCGGTGATGCTGGGGGGGCTGGAGAACAGTAC. The chain combines TRBV13-2 with TRBJ2-7; TRBD2 matches 10 bases. The read ends 1 residue before the CDR3 terminus; that terminus is restored from the germline J gene. This CDR3 is 14 amino acids long. The germline V gene has CDR1 NNHNN and CDR2 SYGAGS (reference sequence). V was clipped by 0 bases and J by 7 bases; unmatched bases: 4.

On this clone: The germline and genes are mouse ones. Read coverage stops 1 residue before the CDR3 terminus; the germline J gene supplies the remainder. The rearrangement uses TRBV20 and TRBJ1-6, with D perhaps matching TRBD1 (6 bases). TRBJ1-6 is annotated as an ORF whose role is uncertain. V was shortened by 3 bases and J by 0 bases, with 6 bases between the two germline ends. From germline, CDR1 is GFQATS and CDR2 STVNSAI. The CDR3 runs 14 residues. The sequenced CDR3 bases are TGTGGTGCTAGAGGGGGTTCCTATAATTCGCCCCTCTAC. Its protein product is CGARGGSYNSPLY. The entire CDR3 reads CGARGGSYNSPLYF.

For this clone: Gene names are mouse gene names. The CDR3 is cut off 1 residue early in the read; its end comes from the germline J gene. This chain joins TRBV5 and TRBJ2-7, with TRBD1 matching 9 bases. Germline values: CDR1 LGHNA, CDR2 YNLKQL (reference sequence). The CDR3 covers 14 residues. The junction had 5 bases not matched to a gene; V was cut back by 2 bases and J by 6 bases. The CDR3 spells CASSQTGTGIEQYF. CDR3 bases read: TGTGCCAGCAGCCAAACCGGGACAGGGATTGAACAGTAC.

About this clone: Gene names refer to mouse genes. The CDR3 here is CASSDAWGETLYF. Partial CDR3 DNA: TGTGCCAGCAGTGATGCCTGGGGAGAAACGCTGTAT. The V call is TRBV13-1, the J call TRBJ2-3; perhaps TRBD2 as D (6 bases). Read coverage stops 1 residue before the CDR3 terminus; the germline J gene supplies the remainder. The CDR3 spans 13 residues. Germline CDR1 NSHNY, CDR2 SYGAGN. The V end lost 0 bases, the J end lost 5 bases, and 7 bases lay between the germline ends.

With regard to this clone: Here the gene names and germline are mouse. The observed sequence ends 1 residue before the CDR3 terminus, with the missing tail filled in from the germline J gene. The chain combines TRBV1 with TRBJ2-3; the match to TRBD1 covers 8 bases. The length of the CDR3 is 15 residues. In germline, CDR1 is NSQYPW, CDR2 LRSPGD (reference sequence). Trimming at V came to 4 bases and at J to 0 bases, leaving 3 bases not matched to a gene. The CDR3 spells CTCSGRQGSAETLYF. The part of the CDR3 DNA that was read is TGCACCTGCAGTGGGAGACAGGGGAGTGCAGAAACGCTGTAT.

In the case of this clone: Gene names refer to mouse genes. The CDR3 end lies 1 residue beyond the end of the read and is filled in from the germline J gene. V usage is TRBV31 and J usage is TRBJ2-7; tentatively, D is TRBD2 (6 bases). CDR3 length: 13 residues. Deletions cut 0 bases from V and 3 bases from J, with 9 bases between. The germline V gene has CDR1 GKSSPN and CDR2 SITVG. The CDR3 reads CAWSLSGVYEQYF. CDR3 DNA (partial): TGTGCCTGGAGTCTATCTGGGGTCTATGAACAGTAC. Using reference TRBV31 and TRBJ2-7 for the parts outside the CDR3, the full variable domain is AQTIHQWPVAEIKAVGSPLSLGCTIKGKSSPNLYWYWQATGGTLQQLFYSITVGQVESVVQLNLSASRPKDDQFILSTEKLLLSHSGFYLCAWSLSGVYEQYFGPGTRLTVL.

As concerns this clone: Gene names are the mouse ones. The read falls 1 residue short of the CDR3 end, and the missing part is taken from the germline J gene. This chain connects TRBV2 to TRBJ1-4; possible D gene TRBD1, 5 bases. The CDR3 has 15 residues. Germline-derived CDR1 and CDR2 are LGHNA and YSYQKL. Trimming removed 3 bases from V and 0 bases from J, with 8 bases in between. CDR3 sequence: CASSHEGISNERLFF. Partial CDR3 DNA: TGTGCCAGCAGCCACGAGGGGATTTCCAACGAAAGATTATTT.

Note on this clone: Gene names follow the mouse nomenclature. The sequenced fragment ends 1 residue before the CDR3 boundary, so the rest is inferred from the germline J gene. The chain links TRBV13-1 to TRBJ2-5, with unresolved D. The CDR3 has 13 residues. Trimming took 0 bases from V and 6 from J, leaving 8 bases between them. Germline loops: CDR1 NSHNY, CDR2 SYGAGN. Here the CDR3 reads CASSDAGGDTQYF. CDR3 DNA (partial): TGTGCCAGCAGTGATGCGGGAGGGGACACCCAGTAC.

Regarding this clone: Gene names are mouse gene names. From the germline J gene comes the end of the CDR3, since the read stops 1 residue before it. The chain is built from TRBV16 and TRBJ2-5; 8 nucleotides align to TRBD1. Per the germline V gene, CDR1 is SGHSA and CDR2 is FRNQAP. J was trimmed by 5 bases and V by 0 bases; bases with no gene match: 1. This CDR3 contains 14 residues. CDR3 DNA, as far as it was read: TGTGCAAGCAGCTTAGACAGGGGGCGAGACACCCAGTAC. It codes for CASSLDRGRDTQY. The whole CDR3 is CASSLDRGRDTQYF. The whole variable domain, remainder taken from reference TRBV16 and TRBJ2-5, is NAGVIQTPRHKVTGKGQEATLWCEPISGHSAVFWYRQTIVQGLEFLTYFRNQAPIDDSGMPKERFSAQMPNQSHSTLKIQSTQPQDSAVYLCASSLDRGRDTQYFGPGTRLLVL.